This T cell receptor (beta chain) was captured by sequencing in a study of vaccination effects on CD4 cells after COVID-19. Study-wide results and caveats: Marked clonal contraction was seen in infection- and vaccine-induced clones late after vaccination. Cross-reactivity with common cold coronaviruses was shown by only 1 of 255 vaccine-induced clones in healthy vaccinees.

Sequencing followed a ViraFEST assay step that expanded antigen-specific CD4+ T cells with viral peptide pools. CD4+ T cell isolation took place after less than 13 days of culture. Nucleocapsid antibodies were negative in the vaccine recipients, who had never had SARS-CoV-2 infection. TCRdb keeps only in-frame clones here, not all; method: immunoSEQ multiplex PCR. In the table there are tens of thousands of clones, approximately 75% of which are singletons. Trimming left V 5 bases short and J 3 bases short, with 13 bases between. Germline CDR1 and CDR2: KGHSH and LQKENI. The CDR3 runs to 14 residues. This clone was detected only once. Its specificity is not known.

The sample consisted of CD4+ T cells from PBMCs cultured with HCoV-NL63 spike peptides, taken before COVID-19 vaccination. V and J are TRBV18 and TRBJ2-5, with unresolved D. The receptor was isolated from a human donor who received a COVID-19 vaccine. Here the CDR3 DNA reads TGTGCCAGCTCAACCTACGACGGAAAAGAGACCCAGTACTTC. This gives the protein CASSTYDGKETQYF.